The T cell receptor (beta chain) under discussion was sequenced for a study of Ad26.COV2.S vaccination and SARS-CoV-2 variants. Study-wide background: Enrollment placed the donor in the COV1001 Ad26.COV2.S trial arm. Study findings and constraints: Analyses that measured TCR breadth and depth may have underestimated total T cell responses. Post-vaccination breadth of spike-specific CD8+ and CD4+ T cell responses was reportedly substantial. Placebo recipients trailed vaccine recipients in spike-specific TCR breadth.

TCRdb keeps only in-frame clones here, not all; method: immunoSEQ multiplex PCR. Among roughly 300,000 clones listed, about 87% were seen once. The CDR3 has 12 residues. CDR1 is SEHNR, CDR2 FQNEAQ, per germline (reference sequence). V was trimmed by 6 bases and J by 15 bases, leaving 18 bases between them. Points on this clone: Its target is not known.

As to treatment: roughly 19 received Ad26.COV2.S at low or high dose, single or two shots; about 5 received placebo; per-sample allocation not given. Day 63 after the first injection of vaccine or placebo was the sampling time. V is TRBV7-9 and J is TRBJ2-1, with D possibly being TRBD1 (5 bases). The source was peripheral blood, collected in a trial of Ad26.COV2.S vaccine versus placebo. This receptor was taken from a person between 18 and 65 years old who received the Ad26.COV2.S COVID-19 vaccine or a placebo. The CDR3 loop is CASSHKGPGLFF. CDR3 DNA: TGTGCCAGCAGTCATAAGGGCCCAGGGCTGTTCTTC.